The next 3 T cell receptor beta chains were all read from a single sample in a study of T cells in Graves' hyperthyroidism and ophthalmopathy. TCR beta CDR3 regions were amplified from RNA. First-round RT-PCR of the TCR CDR3 relied on the HTBI primer set. TCRdb fed the multiplex PCR reads into MiXCR, producing one record per CDR3 protein. Of 730,000 or so distinct CDR3 sequences listed, about 19% are singletons. The sample was blood. Receptor source: a woman aged 45-60 years with Graves' hyperthyroidism that later progressed to Graves' ophthalmopathy.

This chain connects TRBV10-3 to TRBJ2-5; D is undetermined. The CDR3 totals 16 residues. V lost 2 bases and J 5 bases, leaving 18 bases between the germline ends. Germline CDR1 is ENHRY and CDR2 is SYGVKD. For the CDR3, the DNA is TGTGCCATCAGTGAGGGCGGCTCTAGAGACGCTGAGACCCAGTACTTC. Amino acid sequence: CAISEGGSRDAETQYF.

This chain's CDR3 is CASSPVRMTNEKLFF. In DNA form, the CDR3 reads TGTGCCAGCTCACCTGTGCGGATGACTAATGAAAAACTGTTTTTT. The gene calls are TRBV18 and TRBJ1-4; D gene ambiguous. Germline CDR1 and CDR2: KGHSH and LQKENI. Trimming shortened V by 3 bases and J by 2 bases, and 10 bases separated the two germline ends. The CDR3 contains 15 residues.

In this sample, this clonotype turned up a few times. The gene calls are TRBV9 and TRBJ1-3; D gene uncertain. The CDR3 loop spans 18 amino acids. Germline V CDR1 and CDR2: SGDLS, YYNGEE. Deletions cut 1 base from V and 0 bases from J, with 17 bases between. CDR3 protein: CASSVTPLETLSGNTIYF. The CDR3, as DNA: TGTGCCAGCAGCGTAACACCCTTGGAGACGCTCTCTGGAAACACCATATATTTT.